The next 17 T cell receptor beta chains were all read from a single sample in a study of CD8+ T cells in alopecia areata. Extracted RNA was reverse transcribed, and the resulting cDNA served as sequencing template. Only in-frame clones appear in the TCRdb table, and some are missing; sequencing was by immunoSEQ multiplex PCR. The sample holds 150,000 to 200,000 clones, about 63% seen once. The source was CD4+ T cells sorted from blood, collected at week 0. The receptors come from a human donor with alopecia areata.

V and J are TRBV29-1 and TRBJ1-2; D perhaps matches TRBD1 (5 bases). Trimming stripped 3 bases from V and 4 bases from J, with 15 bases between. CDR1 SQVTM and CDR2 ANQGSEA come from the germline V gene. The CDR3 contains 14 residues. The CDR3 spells CSVERGEGSYGYTF. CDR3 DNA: TGCAGCGTTGAGCGAGGGGAGGGTAGCTATGGCTACACCTTC.

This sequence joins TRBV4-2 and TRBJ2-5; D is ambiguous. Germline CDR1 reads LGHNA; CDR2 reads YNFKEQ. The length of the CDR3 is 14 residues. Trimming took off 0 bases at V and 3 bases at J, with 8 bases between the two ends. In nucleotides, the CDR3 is TGTGCCAGCAGCCAAGAAGGGCCGAAAGAGACCCAGTACTTC. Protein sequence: CASSQEGPKETQYF.

In DNA form, the CDR3 reads TGTGCCAGCAGCTTGGGACAACGAAACACTGAAGCTTTCTTT. It translates to CASSLGQRNTEAFF. The genes are TRBV9 and TRBJ1-1; D might be TRBD1 (6 bases). The germline V and J ends were trimmed by 4 bases and 2 bases, with 12 bases remaining between them. CDR3 size: 14 residues. CDR1 and CDR2 (germline): SGDLS, YYNGEE.

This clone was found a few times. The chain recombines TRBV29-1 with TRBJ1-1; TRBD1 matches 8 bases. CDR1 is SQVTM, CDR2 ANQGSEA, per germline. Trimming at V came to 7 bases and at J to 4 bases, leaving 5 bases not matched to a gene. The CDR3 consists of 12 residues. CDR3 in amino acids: CSATGGTTEAFF. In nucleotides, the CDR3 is TGCAGCGCAACAGGGGGTACCACTGAAGCTTTCTTT. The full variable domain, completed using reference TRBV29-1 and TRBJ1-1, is SAVISQKPSRDICQRGTSLTIQCQVDSQVTMMFWYRQQPGQSLTLIATANQGSEATYESGFVIDKFPISRPNLTFSTLTVSNMSPEDSSIYLCSATGGTTEAFFGQGTRLTVV.

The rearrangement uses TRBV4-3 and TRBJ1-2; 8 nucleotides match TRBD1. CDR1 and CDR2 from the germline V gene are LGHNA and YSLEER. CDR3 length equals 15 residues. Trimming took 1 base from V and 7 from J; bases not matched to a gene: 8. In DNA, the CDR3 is TGCGCCAGCAGCCAAGCGGACAGGGACTTGGGTGGCTACACCTTC. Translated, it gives CASSQADRDLGGYTF.

The DNA of the CDR3 is TGCGCCAGCAGCCAAGATGTTTTCGGAGCGAACACTGAAGCTTTCTTT. It specifies CASSQDVFGANTEAFF. The chain carries TRBV4-3 and TRBJ1-1; D is undetermined. The CDR3 totals 16 residues. Germline lookup yields CDR1 LGHNA and CDR2 YSLEER. V lost 0 bases to trimming and J lost 1 base, with 12 bases between them.

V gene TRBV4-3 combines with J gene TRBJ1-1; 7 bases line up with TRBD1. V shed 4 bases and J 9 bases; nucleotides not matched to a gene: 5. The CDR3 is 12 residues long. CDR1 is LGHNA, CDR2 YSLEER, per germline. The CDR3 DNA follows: TGCGCCAGCAGCCGCGACAGGGTCCAAGCTTTCTTT. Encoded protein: CASSRDRVQAFF.

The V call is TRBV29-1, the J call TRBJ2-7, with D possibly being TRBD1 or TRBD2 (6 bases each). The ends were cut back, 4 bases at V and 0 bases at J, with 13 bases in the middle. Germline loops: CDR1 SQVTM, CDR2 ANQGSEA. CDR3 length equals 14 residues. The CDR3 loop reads CSVALGGLSYEQYF. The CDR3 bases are TGCAGCGTTGCCTTGGGGGGCCTCTCCTACGAGCAGTACTTC.

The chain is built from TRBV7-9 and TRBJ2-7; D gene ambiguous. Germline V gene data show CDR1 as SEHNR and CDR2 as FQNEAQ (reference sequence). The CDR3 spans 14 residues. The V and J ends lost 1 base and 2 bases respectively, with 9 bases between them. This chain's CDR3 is CASSLGVYPYEQYF. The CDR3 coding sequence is TGTGCCAGCAGCTTAGGGGTCTACCCCTACGAGCAGTACTTC. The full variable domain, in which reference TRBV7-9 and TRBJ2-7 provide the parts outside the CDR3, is DTGVSQNPRHKITKRGQNVTFRCDPISEHNRLYWYRQTLGQGPEFLTYFQNEAQLEKSRLLSDRFSAERPKGSFSTLEIQRTEQGDSAMYLCASSLGVYPYEQYFGPGTRLTVT.

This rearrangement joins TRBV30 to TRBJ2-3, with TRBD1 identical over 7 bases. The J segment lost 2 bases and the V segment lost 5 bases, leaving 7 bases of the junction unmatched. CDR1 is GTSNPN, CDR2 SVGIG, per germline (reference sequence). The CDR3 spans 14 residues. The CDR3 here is CAWDPGQNTDTQYF. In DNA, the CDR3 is TGTGCCTGGGACCCGGGACAGAACACAGATACGCAGTATTTT.

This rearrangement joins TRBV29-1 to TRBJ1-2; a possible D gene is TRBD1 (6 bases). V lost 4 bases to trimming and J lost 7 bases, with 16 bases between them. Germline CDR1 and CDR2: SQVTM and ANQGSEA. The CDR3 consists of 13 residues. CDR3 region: CSVVRAGAVGYTF. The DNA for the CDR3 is TGCAGCGTTGTTCGAGCGGGGGCAGTTGGCTACACCTTC. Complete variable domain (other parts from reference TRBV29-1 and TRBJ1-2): SAVISQKPSRDICQRGTSLTIQCQVDSQVTMMFWYRQQPGQSLTLIATANQGSEATYESGFVIDKFPISRPNLTFSTLTVSNMSPEDSSIYLCSVVRAGAVGYTFGSGTRLTVV.

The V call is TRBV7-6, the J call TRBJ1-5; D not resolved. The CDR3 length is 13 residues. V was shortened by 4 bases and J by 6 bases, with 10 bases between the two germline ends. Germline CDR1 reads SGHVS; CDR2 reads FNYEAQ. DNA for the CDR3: TGTGCCAGCAGCTCGGACGTGGGTCAGCCCCAGCATTTT. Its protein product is CASSSDVGQPQHF.

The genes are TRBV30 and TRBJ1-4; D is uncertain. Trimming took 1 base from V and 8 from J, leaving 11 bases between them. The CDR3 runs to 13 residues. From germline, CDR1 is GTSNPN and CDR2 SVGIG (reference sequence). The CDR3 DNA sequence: TGTGCCTGGAGTGGTATGGGAACAGAAAAACTGTTTTTT. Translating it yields CAWSGMGTEKLFF.

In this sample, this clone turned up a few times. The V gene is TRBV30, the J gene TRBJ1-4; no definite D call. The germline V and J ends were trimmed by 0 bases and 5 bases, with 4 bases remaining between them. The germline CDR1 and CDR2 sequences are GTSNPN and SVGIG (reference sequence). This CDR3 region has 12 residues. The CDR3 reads CAWSVRNEKLFF. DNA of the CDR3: TGTGCCTGGAGTGTACGGAATGAAAAACTGTTTTTT.

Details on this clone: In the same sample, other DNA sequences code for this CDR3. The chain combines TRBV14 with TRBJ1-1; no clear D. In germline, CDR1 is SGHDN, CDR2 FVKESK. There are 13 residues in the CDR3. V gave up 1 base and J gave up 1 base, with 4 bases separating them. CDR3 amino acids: CASSQGANTEAFF. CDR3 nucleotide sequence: TGTGCCAGCAGCCAAGGAGCGAACACTGAAGCTTTCTTT.

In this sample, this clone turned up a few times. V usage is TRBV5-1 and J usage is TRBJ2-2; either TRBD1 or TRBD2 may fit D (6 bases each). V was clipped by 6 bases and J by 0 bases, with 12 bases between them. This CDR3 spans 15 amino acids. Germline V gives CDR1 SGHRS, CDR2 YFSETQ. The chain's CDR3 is CASKPRGPNTGELFF. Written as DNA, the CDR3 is TGCGCCAGCAAACCCCGGGGGCCGAACACCGGGGAGCTGTTTTTT.

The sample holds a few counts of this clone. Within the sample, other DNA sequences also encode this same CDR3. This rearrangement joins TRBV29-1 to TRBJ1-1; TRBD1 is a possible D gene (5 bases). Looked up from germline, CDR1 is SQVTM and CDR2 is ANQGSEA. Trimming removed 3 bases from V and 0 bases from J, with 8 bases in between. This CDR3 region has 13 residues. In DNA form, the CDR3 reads TGCAGCGTTGAGGGACGGATGAACACTGAAGCTTTCTTT. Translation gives CSVEGRMNTEAFF. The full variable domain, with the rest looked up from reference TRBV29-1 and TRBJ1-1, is SAVISQKPSRDICQRGTSLTIQCQVDSQVTMMFWYRQQPGQSLTLIATANQGSEATYESGFVIDKFPISRPNLTFSTLTVSNMSPEDSSIYLCSVEGRMNTEAFFGQGTRLTVV.